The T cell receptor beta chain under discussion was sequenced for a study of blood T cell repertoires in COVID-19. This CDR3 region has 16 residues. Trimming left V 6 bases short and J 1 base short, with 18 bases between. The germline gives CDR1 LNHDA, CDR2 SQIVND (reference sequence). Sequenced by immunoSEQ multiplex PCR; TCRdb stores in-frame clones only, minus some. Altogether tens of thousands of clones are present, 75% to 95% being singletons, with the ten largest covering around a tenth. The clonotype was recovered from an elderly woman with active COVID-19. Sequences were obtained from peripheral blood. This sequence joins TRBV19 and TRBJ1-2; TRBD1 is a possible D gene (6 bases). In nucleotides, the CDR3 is TGTGCCAGTAGCCGGGACAACCATCGTAGTAACTATGGCTACACCTTC. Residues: CASSRDNHRSNYGYTF. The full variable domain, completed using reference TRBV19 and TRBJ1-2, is DGGITQSPKYLFRKEGQNVTLSCEQNLNHDAMYWYRQDPGQGLRLIYYSQIVNDFQKGDIAEGYSVSREKKESFPLTVTSAQKNPTAFYLCASSRDNHRSNYGYTFGSGTRLTVV.